This is a list of T cell receptor beta chains from one sample in a study of blood T cells in healthy people across ages. One entry per CDR3 protein, called by TCRdb with MiXCR from the 5' RACE reads. The data show roughly 830,000 distinct CDR3 sequences, 55% to 65% seen once. The sequenced sample was blood. All receptors come from a man aged 30 to 45 in good health. The CDR3 runs from the conserved cysteine through the conserved F or W. The D gene is left open where the match is weak. The listing skips clone size in some rows; elsewhere it reads once, few, many or a size class.

clone_size: NA; v_call: TRBV7-2; j_call: TRBJ2-3; d_call: NA; cdr3_length: 19; cdr3_aa: CASSLGLIYSRLATDTQYF; cdr3_nt: TGTGCCAGCAGCTTGGGGTTGATATATTCGCGGTTGGCGACGGATACGCAGTATTTT
clone_size: NA; v_call: TRBV4-3; j_call: TRBJ2-5; d_call: TRBD1; cdr3_length: 20; cdr3_aa: CASSQNIPGQGVWEQETQYF; cdr3_nt: TGCGCCAGCAGCCAAAATATTCCGGGACAGGGGGTCTGGGAGCAAGAGACCCAGTACTTC
clone_size: NA; v_call: TRBV27; j_call: TRBJ2-5; d_call: NA; cdr3_length: 12; cdr3_aa: CASSWRGETQYF; cdr3_nt: TGTGCCAGCAGTTGGAGGGGTGAGACCCAGTACTTC
clone_size: few; v_call: TRBV12-3/TRBV12-4; j_call: TRBJ2-7; d_call: NA; cdr3_length: 15; cdr3_aa: CASSPDLGLSYEQYF; cdr3_nt: TGTGCCAGCAGTCCCGACCTGGGGCTTTCCTACGAGCAGTACTTC
clone_size: NA; v_call: TRBV7-2; j_call: TRBJ2-1; d_call: TRBD1; cdr3_length: 16; cdr3_aa: CASSLLYRGALNEQFF; cdr3_nt: TGTGCCAGCAGCTTATTGTACAGGGGGGCCCTAAATGAGCAGTTCTTC
clone_size: NA; v_call: TRBV4-2; j_call: TRBJ2-2; d_call: TRBD2; cdr3_length: 18; cdr3_aa: CASSQGLAGGRSTGELFF; cdr3_nt: TGTGCCAGCAGCCAAGGACTAGCGGGGGGGCGTAGCACCGGGGAGCTGTTTTTT
clone_size: few; v_call: TRBV20-1; j_call: TRBJ2-7; d_call: TRBD1; cdr3_length: 13; cdr3_aa: CSAKTGATYEQYF; cdr3_nt: TGCAGTGCTAAGACAGGGGCGACCTACGAGCAGTACTTC
clone_size: NA; v_call: TRBV25-1; j_call: TRBJ1-4; d_call: TRBD1; cdr3_length: 14; cdr3_aa: CASTLTGTNEKLFF; cdr3_nt: TGTGCCAGCACGCTGACAGGGACTAATGAAAAACTGTTTTTT
clone_size: NA; v_call: TRBV27; j_call: TRBJ2-1; d_call: TRBD2; cdr3_length: 14; cdr3_aa: CASSFTSGVNEQFF; cdr3_nt: TGTGCCAGCAGTTTTACTAGCGGGGTCAATGAGCAGTTCTTC
clone_size: many; v_call: TRBV4-3; j_call: TRBJ2-7; d_call: NA; cdr3_length: 13; cdr3_aa: CASSQGAGYEQYF; cdr3_nt: TGCGCCAGCAGCCAAGGGGCCGGATACGAGCAGTACTTC
clone_size: NA; v_call: TRBV4-3; j_call: TRBJ2-3; d_call: TRBD2; cdr3_length: 17; cdr3_aa: CASSQDPGLADGDTQYF; cdr3_nt: TGCGCCAGCAGCCAAGACCCCGGACTAGCTGACGGGGATACGCAGTATTTT
clone_size: few; v_call: TRBV20-1; j_call: TRBJ2-7; d_call: TRBD1; cdr3_length: 16; cdr3_aa: CSAGPTLDRANDEQYF; cdr3_nt: TGCAGTGCGGGACCCACCTTGGACAGGGCGAACGACGAGCAGTACTTC
clone_size: NA; v_call: TRBV12-3/TRBV12-4; j_call: TRBJ2-7; d_call: NA; cdr3_length: 13; cdr3_aa: CASSLGRYYEQYF; cdr3_nt: TGTGCCAGCAGTTTGGGCCGGTACTACGAGCAGTACTTC
clone_size: few; v_call: TRBV12-3/TRBV12-4; j_call: TRBJ2-7; d_call: NA; cdr3_length: 17; cdr3_aa: CASSLGVGQRGSYEQYF; cdr3_nt: TGTGCCAGCAGTTTAGGGGTAGGGCAGCGAGGCTCCTACGAGCAGTACTTC
clone_size: NA; v_call: TRBV6-2/TRBV6-3; j_call: TRBJ2-7; d_call: NA; cdr3_length: 12; cdr3_aa: CASMTHTYEQYF; cdr3_nt: TGTGCCAGCATGACACACACCTACGAGCAGTACTTC
clone_size: NA; v_call: TRBV7-9; j_call: TRBJ1-2; d_call: NA; cdr3_length: 14; cdr3_aa: CASSPGGAGDGYTF; cdr3_nt: TGTGCCAGCAGCCCTGGGGGAGCTGGGGATGGCTACACCTTC
clone_size: NA; v_call: TRBV20-1; j_call: TRBJ1-1; d_call: NA; cdr3_length: 16; cdr3_aa: CSASGAMLTTNTEAFF; cdr3_nt: TGCAGTGCTAGTGGGGCAATGTTAACGACAAACACTGAAGCTTTCTTT
clone_size: few; v_call: TRBV29-1; j_call: TRBJ2-5; d_call: NA; cdr3_length: 13; cdr3_aa: CSAPAGLQETQYF; cdr3_nt: TGCAGCGCCCCGGCCGGGTTACAAGAGACCCAGTACTTC
clone_size: NA; v_call: TRBV5-1; j_call: TRBJ1-1; d_call: NA; cdr3_length: 14; cdr3_aa: CASSLGRSDTEAFF; cdr3_nt: TGCGCCAGCAGCTTAGGAAGGTCGGACACTGAAGCTTTCTTT
clone_size: NA; v_call: TRBV9; j_call: TRBJ2-7; d_call: TRBD1; cdr3_length: 15; cdr3_aa: CTSSRGQGISNEQYF; cdr3_nt: TGTACCAGCAGCAGGGGACAGGGGATTTCGAACGAGCAGTACTTC
clone_size: NA; v_call: TRBV20-1; j_call: TRBJ1-2; d_call: TRBD1; cdr3_length: 12; cdr3_aa: CSADRDRYGYTF; cdr3_nt: TGCAGTGCGGACCGGGACAGATATGGCTACACCTTC
clone_size: NA; v_call: TRBV20-1; j_call: TRBJ2-3; d_call: TRBD2; cdr3_length: 18; cdr3_aa: CSARALGVSGLSTDTQYF; cdr3_nt: TGCAGTGCTAGAGCCCTGGGGGTTAGCGGGCTTAGCACAGATACGCAGTATTTT
clone_size: NA; v_call: TRBV20-1; j_call: TRBJ2-1; d_call: NA; cdr3_length: 9; cdr3_aa: CSDRPEQFF; cdr3_nt: TGCAGCGACAGGCCTGAGCAGTTCTTC
clone_size: NA; v_call: TRBV28; j_call: TRBJ2-5; d_call: NA; cdr3_length: 18; cdr3_aa: CASSLLGPGTTKQETQYF; cdr3_nt: TGTGCCAGCAGTTTACTCGGTCCGGGGACCACGAAGCAAGAGACCCAGTACTTC
clone_size: NA; v_call: TRBV9; j_call: TRBJ2-1; d_call: NA; cdr3_length: 15; cdr3_aa: CASSVAGSGANEQFF; cdr3_nt: TGTGCCAGCAGCGTAGCTGGGAGCGGCGCCAATGAGCAGTTCTTC
clone_size: NA; v_call: TRBV3-1; j_call: TRBJ1-4; d_call: NA; cdr3_length: 14; cdr3_aa: CASSQQGMDEKLFF; cdr3_nt: TGTGCCAGCAGCCAACAGGGTATGGATGAAAAACTGTTTTTT
clone_size: NA; v_call: TRBV6-5; j_call: TRBJ1-2; d_call: NA; cdr3_length: 11; cdr3_aa: CASRRDYGYTF; cdr3_nt: TGTGCCAGCAGGCGAGACTATGGCTACACCTTC
clone_size: NA; v_call: TRBV20-1; j_call: TRBJ2-5; d_call: NA; cdr3_length: 10; cdr3_aa: CSANLETQYF; cdr3_nt: TGCAGTGCTAACCTTGAGACCCAGTACTTC
clone_size: NA; v_call: TRBV2; j_call: TRBJ1-1; d_call: NA; cdr3_length: 12; cdr3_aa: CASSEIWTEAFF; cdr3_nt: TGTGCCAGCAGTGAAATATGGACTGAAGCTTTCTTT
clone_size: NA; v_call: TRBV13; j_call: TRBJ2-3; d_call: NA; cdr3_length: 15; cdr3_aa: CASSSGPTRTDTQYF; cdr3_nt: TGTGCCAGCAGCTCGGGACCAACGCGGACAGATACGCAGTATTTT
clone_size: few; v_call: TRBV7-2; j_call: TRBJ2-3; d_call: TRBD2; cdr3_length: 17; cdr3_aa: CASRPSLAGVGADTQYF; cdr3_nt: TGTGCCAGCAGACCGTCTCTAGCGGGGGTTGGTGCAGATACGCAGTATTTT
clone_size: NA; v_call: TRBV7-3; j_call: TRBJ2-1; d_call: TRBD2; cdr3_length: 14; cdr3_aa: CASSLGTSNNEQFF; cdr3_nt: TGTGCCAGCAGCCTAGGGACTAGTAACAATGAGCAGTTCTTC
clone_size: NA; v_call: TRBV10-3; j_call: TRBJ2-7; d_call: TRBD1; cdr3_length: 13; cdr3_aa: CAIRSDRVYEQYF; cdr3_nt: TGTGCCATCAGATCTGACAGGGTCTACGAGCAGTACTTC
clone_size: NA; v_call: TRBV4-2; j_call: TRBJ2-7; d_call: NA; cdr3_length: 14; cdr3_aa: CASSQDRDRREQYF; cdr3_nt: TGTGCCAGCAGCCAAGATCGGGACCGAAGAGAGCAGTACTTC
clone_size: NA; v_call: TRBV6-6; j_call: TRBJ2-1; d_call: NA; cdr3_length: 16; cdr3_aa: CASSYSGQGGMWEQFF; cdr3_nt: TGTGCCAGCAGTTATTCCGGCCAGGGGGGAATGTGGGAGCAGTTCTTC
clone_size: once; v_call: TRBV7-9; j_call: TRBJ1-4; d_call: NA; cdr3_length: 15; cdr3_aa: CASSGGGGLNEKLFF; cdr3_nt: TGTGCCAGCAGCGGTGGGGGAGGGCTTAATGAAAAACTGTTTTTT
clone_size: few; v_call: TRBV12-3/TRBV12-4; j_call: TRBJ1-2; d_call: TRBD1; cdr3_length: 13; cdr3_aa: CASSPDRASGYTF; cdr3_nt: TGTGCCAGCAGTCCAGACAGGGCGTCTGGCTACACCTTC
clone_size: NA; v_call: TRBV11-2; j_call: TRBJ2-5; d_call: TRBD2; cdr3_length: 16; cdr3_aa: CASSLSSGGFQDTQYF; cdr3_nt: TGTGCCAGCAGCTTATCCAGCGGGGGATTCCAAGATACCCAGTACTTC
clone_size: NA; v_call: TRBV14; j_call: TRBJ2-7; d_call: NA; cdr3_length: 14; cdr3_aa: CASSQGIRTYEQYF; cdr3_nt: TGTGCCAGCAGCCAAGGAATCAGAACCTACGAGCAGTACTTC
clone_size: NA; v_call: TRBV10-3; j_call: TRBJ2-1; d_call: TRBD2; cdr3_length: 16; cdr3_aa: CAIRQGTTEGYNEQFF; cdr3_nt: TGTGCCATCAGACAAGGGACTACCGAGGGTTACAATGAGCAGTTCTTC
clone_size: few; v_call: TRBV29-1; j_call: TRBJ2-1; d_call: NA; cdr3_length: 14; cdr3_aa: CSAGAPGSFNEQFF; cdr3_nt: TGCAGCGCCGGGGCCCCCGGCTCTTTCAATGAGCAGTTCTTC
clone_size: few; v_call: TRBV10-3; j_call: TRBJ2-5; d_call: TRBD2; cdr3_length: 15; cdr3_aa: CAISEASGAQETQYF; cdr3_nt: TGTGCCATCAGTGAGGCTAGCGGGGCTCAAGAGACCCAGTACTTC
clone_size: NA; v_call: TRBV20-1; j_call: TRBJ2-5; d_call: NA; cdr3_length: 14; cdr3_aa: CSARGVGGRETQYF; cdr3_nt: TGCAGTGCTAGAGGTGTCGGTGGGAGGGAGACCCAGTACTTC
clone_size: NA; v_call: TRBV28; j_call: TRBJ2-1; d_call: NA; cdr3_length: 13; cdr3_aa: CASSLVRENERFF; cdr3_nt: TGTGCCAGCAGTTTAGTCAGGGAGAATGAGCGGTTCTTC
clone_size: NA; v_call: TRBV5-1; j_call: TRBJ1-1; d_call: TRBD1; cdr3_length: 16; cdr3_aa: CASSVGTGRMNTEAFF; cdr3_nt: TGCGCCAGCAGCGTGGGGACAGGGCGCATGAACACTGAAGCTTTCTTT
clone_size: once; v_call: TRBV9; j_call: TRBJ1-6; d_call: NA; cdr3_length: 14; cdr3_aa: CASSVATGPSPLHF; cdr3_nt: TGTGCCAGCAGCGTAGCCACTGGACCGTCACCCCTCCACTTT
clone_size: NA; v_call: TRBV28; j_call: TRBJ1-6; d_call: NA; cdr3_length: 16; cdr3_aa: CASSLLQFGHDSPLHF; cdr3_nt: TGTGCCAGCAGTTTACTCCAGTTTGGGCATGATTCACCCCTCCACTTT
clone_size: few; v_call: TRBV12-3/TRBV12-4; j_call: TRBJ2-7; d_call: NA; cdr3_length: 15; cdr3_aa: CASSLGPYSFYEQYF; cdr3_nt: TGTGCCAGCAGTTTAGGCCCATACTCTTTCTACGAGCAGTACTTC
clone_size: NA; v_call: TRBV21-1; j_call: TRBJ2-7; d_call: NA; cdr3_length: 15; cdr3_aa: CASSKPRLGAYEQYF; cdr3_nt: TGTGCCAGCAGCAAACCTAGGTTAGGGGCCTACGAGCAGTACTTC
clone_size: few; v_call: TRBV6-5; j_call: TRBJ2-3; d_call: NA; cdr3_length: 14; cdr3_aa: CASRSTGSTDTQYF; cdr3_nt: TGTGCCAGCAGATCAACAGGGTCCACAGATACGCAGTATTTT
clone_size: NA; v_call: TRBV6-6; j_call: TRBJ2-5; d_call: TRBD2; cdr3_length: 14; cdr3_aa: CASSHGLAKETQYF; cdr3_nt: TGTGCCAGCAGCCACGGACTAGCGAAGGAGACCCAGTACTTC